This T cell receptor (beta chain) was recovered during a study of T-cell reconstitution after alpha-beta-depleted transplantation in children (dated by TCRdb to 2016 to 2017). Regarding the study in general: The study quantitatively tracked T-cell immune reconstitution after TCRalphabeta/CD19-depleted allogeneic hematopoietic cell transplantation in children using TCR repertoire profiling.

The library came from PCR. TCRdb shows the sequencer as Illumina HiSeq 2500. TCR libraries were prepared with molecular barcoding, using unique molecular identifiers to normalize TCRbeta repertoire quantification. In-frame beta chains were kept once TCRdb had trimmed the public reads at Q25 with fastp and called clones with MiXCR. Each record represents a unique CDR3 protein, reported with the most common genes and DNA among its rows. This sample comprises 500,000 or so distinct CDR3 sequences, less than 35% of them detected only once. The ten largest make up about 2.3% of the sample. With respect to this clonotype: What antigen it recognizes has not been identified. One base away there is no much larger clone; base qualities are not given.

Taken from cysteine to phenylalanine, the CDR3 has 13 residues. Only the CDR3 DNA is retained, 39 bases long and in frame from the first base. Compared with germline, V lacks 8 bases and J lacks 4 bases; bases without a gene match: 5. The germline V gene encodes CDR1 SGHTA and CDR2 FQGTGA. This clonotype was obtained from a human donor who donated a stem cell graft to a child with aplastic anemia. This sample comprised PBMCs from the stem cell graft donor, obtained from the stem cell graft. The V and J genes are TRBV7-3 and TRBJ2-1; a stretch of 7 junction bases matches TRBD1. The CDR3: CASAEGAYNEQFF. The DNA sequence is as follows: TGTGCCAGCGCCGAGGGGGCATACAATGAGCAGTTCTTC.